Reported below is one TCR beta chain. The target antigen is unknown. The record originates from a study of cytomegalovirus exposure and HLA in healthy donors. This PCR relied on a set of 60 Vbeta primers and 13 Jbeta primers. Sequencing was performed with immunoSEQ multiplex PCR; in TCRdb, only in-frame clones are kept and a portion is missing. The sample has 100,000 or so clones, around 80% seen once. Study outcomes and limitations: According to a later analysis, donors in an Asian-associated ancestry cluster reportedly had fewer N-insertions than the roughly 670-donor mean. An observed cluster of highly shared sequence variants was recorded as a likely sequencing artifact. The study designated 150 or so TCR beta chains cytomegalovirus-associated.

With 6 bases removed from V and 8 bases from J, the gap between germline ends came to 13 bases. CDR1 is MNHEY and CDR2 is SVGAGI in the germline V gene. The CDR3 consists of 12 residues. The sequence was obtained from a man aged 18 to 29 in good health and CMV-seronegative. Material for sequencing was PBMCs. This sequence joins TRBV6-5 and TRBJ1-2; TRBD1 is a possible D gene (6 bases). CDR3 nucleotide sequence: TGTGCCAGCAGCCCCCACAGGGACGGCTACACCTTC. It specifies CASSPHRDGYTF.